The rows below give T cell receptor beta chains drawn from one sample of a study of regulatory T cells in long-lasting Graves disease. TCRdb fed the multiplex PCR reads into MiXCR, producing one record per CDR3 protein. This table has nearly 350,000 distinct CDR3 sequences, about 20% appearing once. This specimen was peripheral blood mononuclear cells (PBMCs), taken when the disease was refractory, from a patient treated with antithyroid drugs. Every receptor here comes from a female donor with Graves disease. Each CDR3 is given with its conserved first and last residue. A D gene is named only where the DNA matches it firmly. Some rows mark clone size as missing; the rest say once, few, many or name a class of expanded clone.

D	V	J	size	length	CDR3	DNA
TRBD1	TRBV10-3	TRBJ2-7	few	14	CAIRGTGAPYEQYF	TGTGCCATCAGGGGGACAGGCGCTCCCTACGAGCAGTACTTC
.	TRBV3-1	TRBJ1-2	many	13	CASSQAQGWGYTF	TGTGCCAGCAGCCAAGCACAGGGCTGGGGCTACACCTTC
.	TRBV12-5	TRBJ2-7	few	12	CASGLDWLEQYF	TGTGCTAGTGGTTTGGATTGGTTGGAGCAGTACTTC
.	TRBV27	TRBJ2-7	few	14	CASSSGDRTYEQYF	TGTGCCAGCAGTTCGGGGGACCGCACCTACGAGCAGTACTTC
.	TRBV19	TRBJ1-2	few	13	CASNPGGDYGYTF	TGTGCCAGTAACCCCGGGGGCGACTATGGCTACACCTTC
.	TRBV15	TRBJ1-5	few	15	CATSRETGANQPQHF	TGTGCCACCAGCAGGGAGACCGGAGCAAATCAGCCCCAGCATTTT
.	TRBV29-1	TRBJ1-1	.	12	CSGMGRTTEAFF	TGCAGCGGTATGGGGCGGACCACTGAAGCTTTCTTT
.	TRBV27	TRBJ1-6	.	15	CASSFPRAYNSPLHF	TGTGCCAGCAGTTTCCCCAGGGCCTATAATTCACCCCTCCACTTT
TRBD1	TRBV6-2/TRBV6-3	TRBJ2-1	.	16	CASSYSGQGAGNEQFF	TGTGCCAGCAGTTACTCAGGGCAGGGGGCAGGCAATGAGCAGTTCTTC
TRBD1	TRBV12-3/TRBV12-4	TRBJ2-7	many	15	CASSPGTGEAYEQYF	TGTGCCAGCAGTCCCGGGACAGGGGAAGCCTACGAGCAGTACTTC
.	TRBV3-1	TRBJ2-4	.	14	CASSQAVPAYIQYF	TGTGCCAGCAGCCAAGCGGTCCCGGCCTACATTCAGTACTTC
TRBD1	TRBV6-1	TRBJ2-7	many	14	CASETGGVSYEQYF	TGTGCCAGCGAAACAGGGGGCGTCTCCTACGAGCAGTACTTC
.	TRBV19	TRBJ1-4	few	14	CASRTGFAREKLFF	TGTGCCAGTCGCACAGGTTTTGCGCGGGAAAAACTGTTTTTT
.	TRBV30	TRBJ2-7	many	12	CAWSVEGDEQYF	TGTGCCTGGAGTGTAGAGGGGGACGAGCAGTACTTC
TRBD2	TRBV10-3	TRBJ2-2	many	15	CAISGTSGNTGELFF	TGTGCCATCAGTGGGACTAGCGGGAACACCGGGGAGCTGTTTTTT
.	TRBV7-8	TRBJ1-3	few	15	CASSPVRALGNTIYF	TGTGCCAGCAGTCCTGTGCGGGCCCTCGGAAACACCATATATTTT
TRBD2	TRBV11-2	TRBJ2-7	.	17	CASSPGGGLAGFYEQYF	TGTGCCAGCAGCCCCGGTGGGGGACTAGCGGGGTTCTACGAGCAGTACTTC
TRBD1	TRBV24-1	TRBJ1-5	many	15	CATSDGRGSNQPQHF	TGTGCCACCAGTGATGGCAGGGGGAGCAATCAGCCCCAGCATTTT
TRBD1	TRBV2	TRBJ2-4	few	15	CASSENRGAKNIQYF	TGTGCCAGCAGTGAAAACAGGGGGGCCAAAAACATTCAGTACTTC
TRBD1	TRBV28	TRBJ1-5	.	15	CASSTSQGAVQPQHF	TGTGCCAGCAGTACTTCACAGGGGGCGGTACAGCCCCAGCATTTT
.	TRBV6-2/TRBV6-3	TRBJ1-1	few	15	CASSSYGTGVGKAFF	TGTGCCAGCAGTTCCTACGGGACGGGAGTTGGAAAAGCTTTCTTT
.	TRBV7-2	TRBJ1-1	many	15	CASSLIGVSNTEAFF	TGTGCCAGCAGCTTAATCGGGGTTTCGAACACTGAAGCTTTCTTT
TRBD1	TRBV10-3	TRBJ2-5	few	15	CAISESTGGTETQYF	TGTGCCATCAGTGAGTCGACAGGGGGCACAGAGACCCAGTACTTC
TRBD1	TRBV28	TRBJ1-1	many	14	CASSSGQENTEAFF	TGTGCCAGCAGTTCGGGACAGGAAAACACTGAAGCTTTCTTT
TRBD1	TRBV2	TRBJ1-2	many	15	CASRPGQAPNYGYTF	TGTGCCAGCAGGCCCGGACAGGCGCCGAACTATGGCTACACCTTC
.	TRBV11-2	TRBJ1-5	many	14	CASSPGSANQPQHF	TGTGCCAGCAGTCCAGGGTCTGCCAATCAGCCCCAGCATTTT
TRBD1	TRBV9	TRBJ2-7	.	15	CASSGGQSSTYEQYF	TGTGCCAGCAGCGGGGGACAGTCTTCCACCTACGAGCAGTACTTC